The 29 T cell receptor beta chains below were found in one sample sequenced in a study of blood T cell repertoires in COVID-19. Here immunoSEQ multiplex PCR was the method, and the copy in TCRdb shows in-frame clones only, minus some. The sample lists 60,000 or so clones, 84% occurring once. Sequencing was done on a sample of peripheral blood. The receptors come from a woman older than 75 with acute or convalescent COVID-19.

This chain links TRBV11-2 with TRBJ2-7; 9 positions agree with TRBD1. CDR3 length: 15 amino acids. V lost 6 bases, J lost 3 bases, and 9 bases stayed unmatched. Germline loops: CDR1 SGHAT, CDR2 FQNNGV. The CDR3 is CASRRPGQGLYEQYF. The DNA of the CDR3 is TGTGCCAGCAGGAGACCGGGACAGGGACTCTACGAGCAGTACTTC.

This clone has more than one count but fewer than ten. Written as DNA, the CDR3 is TGCGCCAGCAGCCAAATAACAGGGGGCAAAGTAAGTAACACTGAAGCTTTCTTT. Its translation: CASSQITGGKVSNTEAFF. The V and J genes are TRBV4-1 and TRBJ1-1, with 9 bases matching TRBD1. Germline assignment: CDR1 MGHRA and CDR2 YSYEKL. The J segment lost 2 bases and the V segment lost 2 bases, leaving 12 bases of the junction unmatched. The CDR3 contains 18 residues.

This clone occurred once. The rearrangement links TRBV11-3 to TRBJ2-2, with a possible D match to TRBD1 (6 bases). Trimming cost V 5 bases and J 6 bases, with 10 bases left between them. This CDR3 comprises 13 residues. Germline loops: CDR1 SGHNT, CDR2 YENEEA. DNA for the CDR3: TGTGCCAGCAGCGGCACAGGGCCCGGGGAGCTGTTTTTT. It specifies CASSGTGPGELFF.

The chain recombines TRBV7-6 with TRBJ2-7; D gene uncertain. V was pared by 1 base and J by 6 bases, with 19 bases between. The CDR3 has 16 amino acids. The germline gives CDR1 SGHVS, CDR2 FNYEAQ. CDR3 amino acids: CASSLEAPSSFGEQYF. The CDR3 region has the DNA TGTGCCAGCAGCTTAGAAGCGCCCTCCAGCTTTGGCGAGCAGTACTTC.

J is TRBJ1-6 and V is TRBV19; no clear D. V shed 6 bases and J shed 11 bases, with 17 bases lying between them. Germline CDR1 is LNHDA and CDR2 is SQIVND (reference sequence). CDR3 length: 14 residues. CDR3 region: CASRVPGRRAPLHF. The CDR3 DNA is TGTGCCAGTAGAGTGCCCGGGAGGAGGGCACCCCTCCACTTT. The full variable domain, rest sourced from reference TRBV19 and TRBJ1-6, is DGGITQSPKYLFRKEGQNVTLSCEQNLNHDAMYWYRQDPGQGLRLIYYSQIVNDFQKGDIAEGYSVSREKKESFPLTVTSAQKNPTAFYLCASRVPGRRAPLHFGNGTRLTVT.

The chain employs TRBV5-1 and TRBJ1-6; 7 positions match TRBD1. The CDR3 runs to 15 residues. The trim removed 0 bases at V and 7 bases at J, leaving 4 bases unmatched. CDR1 is SGHRS, CDR2 YFSETQ, per germline. The CDR3: CASSLEGARNSPLHF. CDR3 in DNA: TGCGCCAGCAGCTTGGAGGGGGCGCGGAATTCACCCCTCCACTTT.

The chain combines TRBV7-9 with TRBJ1-2; 10 bases match TRBD1. V lost 2 bases, J lost 3 bases, and 6 bases stayed unmatched. Germline V CDR1 and CDR2: SEHNR, FQNEAQ (reference sequence). This CDR3 is built from 16 residues. CDR3 protein: CASSLRGTGVDYGYTF. As DNA, the CDR3 is TGTGCCAGCAGCTTACGCGGGACAGGGGTAGACTATGGCTACACCTTC.

This chain joins TRBV6-5 and TRBJ2-1; D possibly corresponds to TRBD2 (5 bases). The CDR3 spans 14 residues. Germline CDR1 MNHEY, CDR2 SVGAGI. V was trimmed by 7 bases and J by 4 bases, leaving 14 bases between them. The CDR3: CASTTGLKYNEQFF. Here the CDR3 DNA reads TGTGCCAGCACTACGGGGTTAAAGTACAATGAGCAGTTCTTC.

The rearrangement uses TRBV19 and TRBJ1-5; perhaps TRBD1 as D (5 bases). The CDR3 consists of 13 residues. The V and J ends lost 5 bases and 6 bases respectively, with 11 bases between them. In germline, CDR1 is LNHDA, CDR2 SQIVND (reference sequence). The CDR3 sequence is CASSRGAGQPQHF. CDR3 DNA sequence: TGTGCCAGTAGTCGCGGGGCGGGTCAGCCCCAGCATTTT.

V and J are TRBV18 and TRBJ2-3; TRBD1 is a possible D gene (6 bases). The CDR3 loop spans 16 amino acids. The V end was cut by 3 bases, the J end by 1 base, with 14 bases between. Germline loops: CDR1 KGHSH, CDR2 LQKENI. CDR3 nucleotide sequence: TGTGCCAGCTCACCCATGACAGGTCATGGCACAGATACGCAGTATTTT. It specifies CASSPMTGHGTDTQYF.

The chain recombines TRBV28 with TRBJ1-3; tentatively, D is TRBD1 (6 bases). CDR3 length: 14 amino acids. V gave up 3 bases and J gave up 3 bases, with 9 bases separating them. Germline lookup yields CDR1 MDHEN and CDR2 SYDVKM. The CDR3 region has the DNA TGTGCCAGCAGTTTGGGCAGGGGTGGAAACACCATATATTTT. It yields the protein CASSLGRGGNTIYF. Variable domain in full (rest from reference TRBV28 and TRBJ1-3): DVKVTQSSRYLVKRTGEKVFLECVQDMDHENMFWYRQDPGLGLRLIYFSYDVKMKEKGDIPEGYSVSREKKERFSLILESASTNQTSMYLCASSLGRGGNTIYFGEGSWLTVV.

The rearrangement links TRBV9 to TRBJ1-6; D is perhaps TRBD1 (6 bases). The CDR3 loop spans 15 amino acids. Trimming pared 3 bases from V and 5 bases from J, leaving 12 bases between. Germline-derived CDR1 and CDR2 are SGDLS and YYNGEE. CDR3: CASSGPGHNNSPLHF. In nucleotides, the CDR3 is TGTGCCAGCAGCGGACCGGGACATAATAATTCACCCCTCCACTTT.

This chain links TRBV21-1 with TRBJ1-5. TRBV21-1 is a recognized pseudogene. This CDR3 comprises 12 residues. The CDR3 nucleotides are TGTGCCAGCAGCAACTTGAATCAGCCCCAGCATTTT. It translates to CASSNLNQPQHF.

The CDR3 DNA sequence: TGTGCCAGTAGTATACCTTCTGGCCCGGCGGGGGAGCAGTTCTTC. Its translation: CASSIPSGPAGEQFF. The rearrangement links TRBV19 to TRBJ2-1; D possibly corresponds to TRBD2 (6 bases). CDR1 LNHDA and CDR2 SQIVND come from the germline V gene (reference sequence). The CDR3 has 15 amino acids. Trimming stripped 2 bases from V and 10 bases from J, with 18 bases between.

The chain is built from TRBV20-1 and TRBJ2-7; D not certain. The length of the CDR3 is 13 residues. CDR1 is DFQATT, CDR2 SNEGSKA, per germline (reference sequence). V was pared by 3 bases and J by 3 bases, with 12 bases between. The CDR3 DNA sequence: TGCAGTGCTAGTCAACCTAGTGTCTACGAGCAGTACTTC. Translating gives CSASQPSVYEQYF.

The chain joins TRBV6-4 to TRBJ2-7; a weak D match, TRBD2 (6 bases). Germline V gives CDR1 MRHNA, CDR2 SNTAGT. V gave up 0 bases and J gave up 3 bases, with 21 bases separating them. The CDR3 loop spans 18 amino acids. The DNA of the CDR3 is TGTGCCAGCAGTGACTCGAGCTATTCCGGGACCGGGGGCTACGAGCAGTACTTC. As protein: CASSDSSYSGTGGYEQYF.

In its sample, this clone was seen once. The chain has TRBV11-3 and TRBJ2-3; D call uncertain. V was clipped by 5 bases and J by 6 bases, with 18 bases between them. Germline loops: CDR1 SGHNT, CDR2 YENEEA. This CDR3 has 15 residues. CDR3 sequence: CASSRSRPYVDTQYF. CDR3 in DNA: TGTGCCAGCAGCCGATCTAGGCCCTATGTGGATACGCAGTATTTT.

The chain employs TRBV2 and TRBJ1-6; weak D call: TRBD1 (5 bases). The CDR3 is made up of 15 amino acids. Trimming removed 1 base at V and 2 bases at J, with 6 bases between. Germline V gene lookup returns CDR1 SNHLY and CDR2 FYNNEI. The CDR3 spells CASSEGQTYNSPLHF. CDR3 sequence (DNA): TGTGCCAGCAGTGAAGGACAGACCTATAATTCACCCCTCCACTTT.

This clone was found once. The V call is TRBV19, the J call TRBJ2-3; TRBD2 might be the D (5 bases). Germline-derived CDR1 and CDR2 are LNHDA and SQIVND (reference sequence). Trimming left V 4 bases short and J 7 bases short, with 15 bases between. The length of the CDR3 is 14 residues. DNA of the CDR3: TGTGCCAGTAGTAGATCCGCCCGAGGGAATACGCAGTATTTT. This codes for CASSRSARGNTQYF.

The rearrangement joins TRBV6-5 to TRBJ1-2, with 7 bases identical to TRBD1. In germline, CDR1 is MNHEY, CDR2 SVGAGI. The CDR3 runs 15 residues. V lost 0 bases, J lost 4 bases, and 5 bases stayed unmatched. CDR3 in amino acids: CASSYSAGGGYGYTF. The CDR3 nucleotides read TGTGCCAGCAGTTACTCAGCAGGGGGAGGCTATGGCTACACCTTC.

The chain joins TRBV4-1 to TRBJ2-7; the D is unclear. The CDR3 has 16 amino acids. V lost 0 bases, J lost 3 bases, and 15 bases lay in between. Germline V gene sequence: CDR1 MGHRA, CDR2 YSYEKL. The CDR3 reads CASSQDGYYEDYEQYF. The DNA for the CDR3 is TGCGCCAGCAGCCAAGATGGATATTATGAGGACTACGAGCAGTACTTC.

This rearrangement joins TRBV2 to TRBJ2-1, with D possibly matching TRBD2 (6 bases). The germline V and J ends were trimmed by 5 bases and 5 bases, with 13 bases remaining between them. The CDR3 sequence is 14 residues long. Germline CDR1 and CDR2: SNHLY and FYNNEI. The CDR3, as DNA: TGTGCCAGCAGTTGGGGAGGACCAAACAATGAGCAGTTCTTC. Translation: CASSWGGPNNEQFF.

The V call is TRBV7-2, the J call TRBJ2-2; a weak D match, TRBD2 (5 bases). This CDR3 has 15 residues. Trimming removed 1 base at V and 7 bases at J, with 13 bases between. Germline CDR1 is SGHTA and CDR2 is FQGNSA. The CDR3 nucleotides are TGTGCCAGCAGCTTAGGGCTAGCTGGGATCGGGGAGCTGTTTTTT. As protein: CASSLGLAGIGELFF.

The J gene is TRBJ2-7, the V gene TRBV2; 11 nucleotides line up with TRBD1. Germline V gene lookup returns CDR1 SNHLY and CDR2 FYNNEI. This CDR3 is built from 14 residues. The J segment lost 3 bases and the V segment lost 5 bases, leaving 3 bases of the junction unmatched. CDR3 bases: TGTGCCAGCAGTCTGGGACAGGGGGGCTACGAGCAGTACTTC. Translation gives CASSLGQGGYEQYF.

This clone was picked up a small number of times. The CDR3 loop is CASSIRDSYYEQYF. CDR3 sequence (DNA): TGTGCCAGTAGTATCCGGGACAGTTACTACGAGCAGTACTTC. The chain carries TRBV19 and TRBJ2-7; 7 nucleotides align to TRBD1. This CDR3 region has 14 residues. The V gene end was trimmed by 3 bases and the J gene end by 3 bases; junction bases not matched to a gene: 5. The germline CDR1 and CDR2 sequences are LNHDA and SQIVND (reference sequence).

V gene TRBV12-3 or TRBV12-4 combines with J gene TRBJ1-2; 8 bases agree with TRBD1. Losses at the gene ends were 2 bases for V and 5 bases for J; bases not matched to a gene: 1. The CDR3 covers 13 residues. Here the CDR3 DNA reads TGTGCCAGCAGTTTACAGGGGGCATATGGCTACACCTTC. As protein: CASSLQGAYGYTF.

V gene TRBV24-1 combines with J gene TRBJ2-1; 10 nucleotides agree with TRBD1. V was pared by 4 bases and J by 7 bases, with 6 bases of the junction left unmatched. CDR3 length equals 15 residues. CDR1 and CDR2 from the germline V gene are KGHDR and SFDVKD. CDR3 in amino acids: CATSDFGQGVNEQFF. CDR3 DNA sequence: TGTGCCACCAGTGACTTTGGACAGGGGGTAAATGAGCAGTTCTTC.

V usage is TRBV6-5 and J usage is TRBJ1-4, with TRBD1 matching 9 bases. J gave up 9 bases and V 5 bases, and 4 bases lay outside the gene matches. This CDR3 is 13 amino acids long. Germline V CDR1 and CDR2: MNHEY, SVGAGI. The CDR3 here is CASSTGTGKKLFF. DNA of the CDR3: TGTGCCAGCAGTACCGGGACAGGGAAAAAACTGTTTTTT.

The rearrangement joins TRBV2 to TRBJ1-2; D gene unclear. V gave up 9 bases and J gave up 3 bases, with 11 bases separating them. CDR1 and CDR2 (germline): SNHLY, FYNNEI. The CDR3 length is 12 residues. The CDR3 region has the DNA TGTGCCAGGAAAGAGGGTGACTATGGCTACACCTTC. This translates into CARKEGDYGYTF.